What follows describes a single TCR beta chain. As processed by the authors: The assay estimated nucleated cells by amplifying reference gene primers. The data were produced by immunoSEQ multiplex PCR, yet TCRdb's version contains in-frame clones alone and is incomplete. V and J calls and clone size are given by that table; D and trimming were obtained from the DNA. The sample records 200,000 to 300,000 clones, around 82% being singletons. The sample is drawn from a study of blood T cell repertoires in COVID-19. About the study: The analysed material was cDNA or gDNA that came from T cells, B-cell-depleted T cells, or PBMCs.

The specimen sequenced was peripheral blood. The receptor comes from a woman between 65 and 79 years old with acute or convalescent COVID-19.

The CDR3 reads CASSQFPEGNYGYTF. The CDR3 nucleotides are TGTGCCAGCAGCCAGTTCCCGGAGGGCAACTATGGCTACACCTTC. This chain links TRBV9 with TRBJ1-2; D is undetermined. Trimming took 4 bases from V and 2 from J, leaving 15 bases between them. Germline V gives CDR1 SGDLS, CDR2 YYNGEE. This CDR3 has 15 residues.